A selection of T cell receptor beta chains follows, all from one sample in a study of radiation and T cells in renal cell carcinoma. The assay was immunoSEQ multiplex PCR, and TCRdb's table has in-frame clones only and misses some. The table has 150,000 to 190,000 clones, roughly 87% seen once. Sequenced here: blood, sampled from a patient whose treatment included radiotherapy and nephrectomy. These TCRs come from a woman between 50 and 59 years old with renal cell carcinoma. CDR3s include the opening cysteine and the closing phenylalanine or tryptophan. Fields, in order: V gene, D gene, clone size, J gene, CDR3 protein, CDR3 DNA. D genes are given only for firm matches. Rows give clone size only sometimes, using once, few, many, or a class for an expanded clone.

>TRBV4-3|TRBD1|.|TRBJ1-1
CASSQPGQGITEAFF
TGCGCCAGCAGCCAACCCGGACAGGGCATCACTGAAGCTTTCTTT
>TRBV11-3|.|.|TRBJ1-1
CASSLGGGAGGNTEAFF
TGTGCCAGCAGCTTAGGAGGAGGCGCAGGCGGAAACACTGAAGCTTTCTTT
>TRBV6-5|TRBD1|.|TRBJ1-5
CASRQSGTGNQPQHF
TGTGCCAGCAGGCAATCAGGGACAGGCAATCAGCCCCAGCATTTT
>TRBV7-9|TRBD1|few|TRBJ1-5
CASSSDLGQLIYSNQPQHF
TGTGCCAGCAGCTCCGACCTGGGACAGCTGATCTATAGCAATCAGCCCCAGCATTTT
>TRBV29-1|.|.|TRBJ2-5
CSVRGGQETQYF
TGCAGCGTTAGAGGGGGCCAAGAGACCCAGTACTTC
>TRBV5-1|TRBD2|.|TRBJ2-1
CASSLDWLAGREQFF
TGCGCCAGCAGCTTGGATTGGCTAGCGGGTCGTGAGCAGTTCTTC
>TRBV18|TRBD1|.|TRBJ2-1
CASSPPGQGAHNEQFF
TGTGCCAGCTCACCACCGGGACAGGGGGCACACAATGAGCAGTTCTTC
>TRBV9|TRBD1|.|TRBJ1-2
CASSDRQGANYGYTF
TGTGCCAGCAGCGACCGACAGGGGGCTAACTATGGCTACACCTTC
>TRBV4-3|.|.|TRBJ2-6
CASSQESSGATGANVLTF
TGCGCCAGCAGCCAAGAGAGTAGTGGCGCTACCGGGGCCAACGTCCTGACTTTC
>TRBV7-3|.|.|TRBJ2-2
CASSSRQVANTGELFF
TGTGCCAGCAGCTCCCGGCAGGTTGCGAACACCGGGGAGCTGTTTTTT
>TRBV5-1|.|.|TRBJ1-5
CASRFNSNQPQHF
TGCGCCAGCAGGTTTAATAGCAATCAGCCCCAGCATTTT
>TRBV29-1|.|.|TRBJ1-2
CSVDRQLGYTF
TGCAGCGTTGATCGTCAGTTGGGCTACACCTTC
>TRBV5-4|TRBD1|.|TRBJ1-1
CASSPGGGQGVTEAFF
TGTGCCAGCAGCCCAGGAGGAGGGCAGGGGGTTACTGAAGCTTTCTTT
>TRBV9|.|.|TRBJ1-6
CASSVAPSSPLHF
TGTGCCAGCAGCGTAGCCCCGAGTTCACCCCTCCACTTT
>TRBV30|.|.|TRBJ2-1
CAWSVNRDNEQFF
TGTGCCTGGAGTGTTAACAGGGACAATGAGCAGTTCTTC
>TRBV19|TRBD1|.|TRBJ2-1
CASSTGQVAYNEQFF
TGTGCCAGTAGTACAGGACAGGTTGCCTACAATGAGCAGTTCTTC
>TRBV11-2|.|few|TRBJ1-1
CASSLDYGAEAFF
TGTGCCAGCAGCTTAGATTACGGGGCTGAAGCTTTCTTT
>TRBV2|.|.|TRBJ1-5
CASNDRESNQPQHF
TGTGCCAGCAATGACCGGGAAAGCAATCAGCCCCAGCATTTT
>TRBV9|.|.|TRBJ1-4
CASSVGGFENEKLFF
TGTGCCAGCAGCGTAGGAGGGTTCGAGAATGAAAAACTGTTTTTT
>TRBV7-2|.|.|TRBJ1-4
CASSLVSSRANEKLFF
TGTGCCAGCAGCTTGGTATCTTCCCGGGCTAATGAAAAACTGTTTTTT
>TRBV19|.|.|TRBJ1-1
CASSAGPSTEAFF
TGTGCCAGTAGTGCGGGACCCTCGACTGAAGCTTTCTTT
>TRBV13|.|.|TRBJ2-3
CASSLGETSDKGTQYF
TGTGCCAGCAGCTTAGGCGAGACATCGGATAAGGGGACGCAGTATTTT
>TRBV10-3|.|once|TRBJ2-7
CAISESFGGGSYEQYF
TGTGCCATCAGTGAGTCATTCGGGGGTGGATCCTACGAGCAGTACTTC
>TRBV9|.|.|TRBJ2-1
CASSVVVGWGLDHNEQFF
TGTGCCAGCAGCGTAGTAGTCGGTTGGGGGCTGGATCACAATGAGCAGTTCTTC
>TRBV11-1|TRBD1|.|TRBJ2-3
CASSSGTVGRTDTQYF
TGTGCCAGCAGCTCCGGGACAGTTGGCCGCACAGATACGCAGTATTTT
>TRBV19|.|once|TRBJ1-6
CASSDFTAVNSPLHF
TGTGCCAGTAGTGACTTTACAGCAGTTAATTCACCCCTCCACTTT
>TRBV5-6|.|.|TRBJ1-3
CASSFRAGYGPWKF
TGTGCCAGCAGCTTTAGGGCAGGTTACGGGCCCTGGAAATTT
>TRBV5-1|TRBD1|.|TRBJ1-4
CASSLGTGANEKLFF
TGCGCCAGCAGCTTGGGGACAGGGGCAAATGAAAAACTGTTTTTT
>TRBV6-4|.|.|TRBJ1-1
CASSLTSGEAGTEAFF
TGTGCCAGCAGTTTAACCTCAGGGGAGGCTGGGACTGAAGCTTTCTTT
>TRBV7-8|.|once|TRBJ2-3
CASSRTGVGDTQYF
TGTGCCAGCAGCCGGACTGGTGTCGGGGATACGCAGTATTTT
>TRBV5-1|TRBD1|.|TRBJ1-4
CASSVTGTANEKLFF
TGCGCCAGCAGCGTAACCGGGACAGCGAATGAAAAACTGTTTTTT
>TRBV19|.|.|TRBJ1-5
CASSIDLGAQPQHF
TGTGCCAGTAGTATAGATTTGGGGGCCCAGCCCCAGCATTTT
>TRBV30|.|.|TRBJ2-7
CAWSPIGPWGFYEQYF
TGTGCCTGGAGTCCAATCGGCCCTTGGGGATTTTACGAGCAGTACTTC
>TRBV28|.|.|TRBJ2-7
CASSFRVEQYF
TGTGCCAGCAGTTTCCGCGTCGAGCAGTACTTC
>TRBV19|.|.|TRBJ2-2
CASSNRANTGELFF
TGTGCCAGTAGTAATCGTGCGAACACCGGGGAGCTGTTTTTT
>TRBV6-5|.|.|TRBJ2-7
CASKGTTYEQYF
TGTGCCAGTAAAGGCACAACGTACGAGCAGTACTTC
>TRBV15|.|once|TRBJ2-7
CATSRGKQRASYEQYF
TGTGCCACCAGCAGAGGAAAACAAAGGGCCTCCTACGAGCAGTACTTC
>TRBV6-5|.|.|TRBJ2-7
CASNDIYEQYF
TGTGCCAGCAACGACATCTACGAGCAGTACTTC
>TRBV6-6|.|.|TRBJ1-4
CASSYSRGGNEKLFF
TGTGCCAGCAGTTATTCCAGAGGGGGGAATGAAAAACTGTTTTTT
>TRBV19|.|.|TRBJ1-1
CASSINPRANTEAFF
TGTGCCAGTAGTATAAACCCCAGGGCGAACACTGAAGCTTTCTTT
>TRBV9|TRBD1|once|TRBJ2-1
CASSAKGARSYNEQFF
TGTGCCAGCAGTGCCAAGGGGGCGCGATCCTACAATGAGCAGTTCTTC
>TRBV30|.|.|TRBJ1-1
CACTVSQNTEAFF
TGTGCCTGTACCGTGTCCCAGAACACTGAAGCTTTCTTT
>TRBV5-1|.|.|TRBJ1-2
CASSSEGLSNGYTF
TGCGCCAGCAGCTCCGAGGGGCTAAGCAATGGCTACACCTTC
>TRBV7-9|TRBD1|once|TRBJ2-6
CASSERQGTFNTGANVLTF
TGTGCCAGCAGCGAACGACAGGGAACGTTTAATACTGGGGCCAACGTCCTGACTTTC
>TRBV15|.|few|TRBJ1-4
CATSRDEGEKLFF
TGTGCCACCAGCAGAGATGAGGGAGAAAAACTGTTTTTT
>TRBV14|.|.|TRBJ1-1
CASSQDRVNTEAFF
TGTGCCAGCAGCCAAGACCGTGTAAACACTGAAGCTTTCTTT
>TRBV10-2|.|.|TRBJ2-3
CASSESWNTQYF
TGCGCCAGCAGTGAGTCGTGGAATACGCAGTATTTT
>TRBV19|.|.|TRBJ2-2
CASTIGGANTGELFF
TGTGCCAGTACGATTGGGGGGGCAAACACCGGGGAGCTGTTTTTT
>TRBV19|.|.|TRBJ1-2
CASSMAGPIRYGYTF
TGTGCCAGTAGTATGGCAGGCCCTATTCGATATGGCTACACCTTC
>TRBV7-2|TRBD1|.|TRBJ1-6
CASSLSRGSSYNSPLHF
TGTGCCAGCAGCTTAAGCAGGGGGAGCTCCTATAATTCACCCCTCCACTTT
>TRBV5-4|.|once|TRBJ1-1
CASSPPGGGRTEAFF
TGTGCCAGCAGCCCCCCGGGGGGCGGAAGGACTGAAGCTTTCTTT
>TRBV29-1|TRBD2|.|TRBJ2-5
CSVVLAGLGTQYF
TGCAGCGTTGTTCTAGCGGGGCTGGGGACCCAGTACTTC
>TRBV6-4|TRBD1|.|TRBJ2-3
CASPGQHTDTQYF
TGTGCCAGCCCGGGACAGCACACAGATACGCAGTATTTT